Below are 27 T cell receptor beta chains sequenced from a single sample in a study of cytomegalovirus exposure and HLA in healthy donors. PCR used 60 Vbeta primers and 13 Jbeta primers. Sequenced by immunoSEQ multiplex PCR; TCRdb stores in-frame clones only, minus some. The sample lists about 190,000 clones, roughly 80% occurring once. The specimen sequenced was PBMCs. These receptors all stem from a woman aged 25-40 years in good health and CMV-seropositive.

The chain couples TRBV28 to TRBJ1-5; TRBD1 is a possible D gene (6 bases). Germline loops: CDR1 MDHEN, CDR2 SYDVKM. This CDR3 comprises 14 residues. Trimming removed 3 bases at V and 7 bases at J, with 13 bases between. Here the CDR3 DNA reads TGTGCCAGCAGTTTCGTACAGGGTGGGCAGCCCCAGCATTTT. This translates into CASSFVQGGQPQHF.

The chain carries TRBV7-2 and TRBJ2-5, with 8 bases matching TRBD1. The CDR3 is 15 amino acids. CDR1 and CDR2 (germline): SGHTA, FQGNSA. Trimming took 1 base from V and 5 from J; bases not matched to a gene: 6. The DNA of the CDR3 is TGTGCCAGCAGCTTAGGGACAGGGACGCGGGAGACCCAGTACTTC. Translated, it gives CASSLGTGTRETQYF.

This clone came up a few times. J is TRBJ2-5 and V is TRBV19; the D gene is possibly TRBD2 (6 bases). The V end was cut by 6 bases, the J end by 5 bases, with 22 bases between. CDR3 length: 16 residues. Germline loops: CDR1 LNHDA, CDR2 SQIVND (reference sequence). CDR3 nucleotides: TGTGCCAGTAGCACCCGGTGGAGTGCGGGAAAGGAGACCCAGTACTTC. The encoded protein is CASSTRWSAGKETQYF.

The V and J genes are TRBV6-5 and TRBJ1-2; TRBD1 aligns across 7 bases. J lost 3 bases, V lost 8 bases, and 9 bases had no gene match. This CDR3 is built from 14 residues. In germline, CDR1 is MNHEY, CDR2 SVGAGI. CDR3 sequence: CASAPRDSHYGYTF. CDR3 nucleotide sequence: TGTGCCAGCGCTCCCCGGGACAGCCACTATGGCTACACCTTC.

In nucleotides, the CDR3 is TGTGCCAGCAGCCCTTGGGACAGGGGCTCACACAATGAGCAGTTCTTC. Protein: CASSPWDRGSHNEQFF. The chain carries TRBV7-6 and TRBJ2-1; TRBD1 aligns across 10 bases. Trimming removed 5 bases from V and 5 bases from J; junction bases left unmatched: 9. CDR1 and CDR2 (germline): SGHVS, FNYEAQ. The CDR3 spans 16 residues.

The chain uses TRBV9 and TRBJ1-4; 10 nucleotides line up with TRBD1. V lost 4 bases to trimming and J lost 7 bases; unmatched junction nucleotides: 7. The CDR3 has 15 amino acids. Germline CDR1 is SGDLS and CDR2 is YYNGEE. Here the CDR3 DNA reads TGTGCCAGCAGCCCCAGACAGGGGGCAGGTGAAAAACTGTTTTTT. The encoded protein is CASSPRQGAGEKLFF.

This clone has a handful of counts. The V and J genes are TRBV28 and TRBJ2-7; TRBD1 matches at 7 bases. Germline values: CDR1 MDHEN, CDR2 SYDVKM. The CDR3 has 14 amino acids. V trimming: 3 bases; J trimming: 2 bases; junction bases outside the gene matches: 4. DNA of the CDR3: TGTGCCAGCAGTTTGGACAGGACGCCCTACGAGCAGTACTTC. This translates into CASSLDRTPYEQYF.

The chain couples TRBV6-1 to TRBJ1-1; 7 bases map to TRBD1. In germline, CDR1 is MNHNS, CDR2 SASEGT. The CDR3 extends over 14 amino acids. Germline trimming cut 2 bases from V and 3 bases from J; bases unmatched to any gene: 3. CDR3 region: CASSENRGYTEAFF. The CDR3 bases are TGTGCCAGCAGTGAAAACAGGGGTTACACTGAAGCTTTCTTT.

This clone was counted between two and nine times. The chain couples TRBV9 to TRBJ2-5; D is possibly TRBD2 (5 bases). CDR1 is SGDLS, CDR2 YYNGEE, per germline. The CDR3 is 15 residues long. V was shortened by 0 bases and J by 5 bases, with 14 bases between the two germline ends. Here the CDR3 reads CASSVVGASLETQYF. DNA for the CDR3: TGTGCCAGCAGCGTAGTGGGAGCTAGCCTGGAGACCCAGTACTTC.

The V call is TRBV19, the J call TRBJ2-6; 8 bases align to TRBD1. Germline V CDR1 and CDR2: LNHDA, SQIVND (reference sequence). The V gene end was trimmed by 6 bases and the J gene end by 0 bases; junction bases not matched to a gene: 13. The CDR3 runs to 19 residues. The DNA for the CDR3 is TGTGCCAGTAGGCCACGACAGGGGTTCCTTTCCTCTGGGGCCAACGTCCTGACTTTC. This sequence encodes CASRPRQGFLSSGANVLTF.

The chain recombines TRBV2 with TRBJ1-6, with 9 bases lining up with TRBD1. The junction had 6 bases not matched to a gene; V was cut back by 8 bases and J by 7 bases. The length of the CDR3 is 14 residues. Germline CDR1 is SNHLY and CDR2 is FYNNEI. CDR3 region: CASRPGQGNSPLHF. In nucleotides, the CDR3 is TGTGCCAGCCGCCCGGGACAGGGAAATTCACCCCTCCACTTT.

As regards this clone: This likely comes from a read error, as the CDR3 has no conserved phenylalanine or tryptophan at its end. J is TRBJ1-5 and V is TRBV19; 9 positions agree with TRBD1. The V segment lost 1 base and the J segment 6 bases; nucleotides outside the gene matches: 1. The CDR3 sequence is 14 residues long. Germline V gene lookup returns CDR1 LNHDA and CDR2 SQIVND (reference sequence). The CDR3 nucleotides are TGTGCCAGTAGTATAGCGACAGGGGGTCAGCCCCAGCATCTT. Translating gives CASSIATGGQPQHL.

The V gene is TRBV9, the J gene TRBJ2-5; 9 bases line up with TRBD2. V shed 6 bases and J 11 bases; nucleotides not matched to a gene: 14. The germline gives CDR1 SGDLS, CDR2 YYNGEE. The CDR3 sequence is 14 residues long. The CDR3 sequence: CASTWASGTHEQYF. In DNA form, the CDR3 reads TGTGCCAGCACGTGGGCTAGCGGGACGCATGAGCAGTACTTC. Looking up the rest from reference TRBV9 and TRBJ2-5 gives the full variable domain: DSGVTQTPKHLITATGQRVTLRCSPRSGDLSVYWYQQSLDQGLQFLIQYYNGEERAKGNILERFSAQQFPDLHSELNLSSLELGDSALYFCASTWASGTHEQYFGPGTRLLVL.

The chain carries TRBV1 and TRBJ2-7; whether TRBD2, the table's D call, matches the DNA was not checked. TRBV1 is recorded as a pseudogene. There are 13 residues in the CDR3. CDR3 nucleotide sequence: TGCACCAGCAGTAAACGACTCTCCTACGAGCAGTACTTC. Its translation is CTSSKRLSYEQYF.

The J gene is TRBJ2-5, the V gene TRBV5-4, with 8 bases aligning to TRBD2. The germline gives CDR1 SGHNT, CDR2 YYREEE (reference sequence). This CDR3 is built from 16 residues. V lost 5 bases to trimming and J lost 3 bases; unmatched junction nucleotides: 12. The CDR3: CASSISAGAVEETQYF. CDR3 nucleotide sequence: TGTGCCAGCAGTATTTCAGCGGGAGCAGTGGAAGAGACCCAGTACTTC.

The genes are TRBV5-1 and TRBJ2-2, with 8 bases that match TRBD1. The CDR3 totals 17 residues. Per the germline V gene, CDR1 is SGHRS and CDR2 is YFSETQ. The ends lost 4 bases at V and 3 bases at J; junction bases unmatched: 11. The CDR3 DNA reads TGCGCCAGCAGCGTCCCGAGCAGGGGGCCCGACACCGGGGAGCTGTTTTTT. This encodes CASSVPSRGPDTGELFF.

This chain uses TRBV19 with TRBJ2-4, with D possibly being TRBD1 (6 bases). The V and J ends lost 5 bases and 4 bases respectively, with 12 bases between them. Germline V gene lookup returns CDR1 LNHDA and CDR2 SQIVND (reference sequence). This CDR3 spans 14 amino acids. The CDR3: CASSPTDRKNIQYF. CDR3 coding DNA: TGTGCCAGTAGTCCCACGGACAGAAAAAACATTCAGTACTTC.

This clone appeared a few times. The gene calls are TRBV6-5 and TRBJ1-2; 11 bases agree with TRBD1. The CDR3 has 13 amino acids. Germline CDR1 MNHEY, CDR2 SVGAGI. Trimming took 4 bases from V and 8 from J; bases not matched to a gene: 3. The CDR3 sequence: CASSFGQGAGYTF. In DNA form, the CDR3 reads TGTGCCAGCAGTTTCGGACAGGGGGCCGGCTACACCTTC.

The gene calls are TRBV7-2 and TRBJ1-2; D not resolved. The CDR3 contains 16 residues. Trimming removed 1 base at V and 4 bases at J, with 16 bases between. The germline gives CDR1 SGHTA, CDR2 FQGNSA. The chain's CDR3 is CASSLVGSGIAYGYTF. CDR3 DNA sequence: TGTGCCAGCAGCTTAGTCGGTTCAGGAATCGCCTATGGCTACACCTTC.

CDR3 amino acids: CASSLAGQGLGLAEAFF. The CDR3 region has the DNA TGCGCCAGCAGCTTGGCAGGGCAGGGTCTTGGATTGGCTGAAGCTTTCTTT. This chain links TRBV5-1 with TRBJ1-1, with D maybe TRBD1 (5 bases). Trimming took off 0 bases at V and 6 bases at J, with 21 bases between the two ends. Germline CDR1 SGHRS, CDR2 YFSETQ. The CDR3 sequence is 17 residues long.

This sequence joins TRBV10-3 and TRBJ2-2; 7 nucleotides line up with TRBD1. The CDR3 runs to 17 residues. Germline V lookup: CDR1 ENHRY, CDR2 SYGVKD. The V segment lost 3 bases and the J segment 0 bases; nucleotides outside the gene matches: 7. CDR3 sequence (DNA): TGTGCCATCAGTGATTCGGGGCAGGGGGCGAACACCGGGGAGCTGTTTTTT. It specifies CAISDSGQGANTGELFF.

The rearrangement joins TRBV6-1 to TRBJ1-2, with 8 bases lining up with TRBD1. The CDR3 consists of 14 residues. Losses at the gene ends were 4 bases for V and 0 bases for J; bases not matched to a gene: 1. Germline-derived CDR1 and CDR2 are MNHNS and SASEGT. The DNA for the CDR3 is TGTGCCAGCAGTGTGGGACAGGCTAACTATGGCTACACCTTC. It translates to CASSVGQANYGYTF.

This chain uses TRBV30 with TRBJ2-3; TRBD1 aligns across 7 bases. The CDR3 extends over 12 amino acids. Trimming at V came to 5 bases and at J to 4 bases, leaving 3 bases not matched to a gene. CDR1 and CDR2 (germline): GTSNPN, SVGIG (reference sequence). CDR3 amino acids: CAWSTGADTQYF. The CDR3 DNA reads as TGTGCCTGGTCCACAGGGGCAGATACGCAGTATTTT. The full variable domain, with the rest looked up from reference TRBV30 and TRBJ2-3, is SQTIHQWPATLVQPVGSPLSLECTVEGTSNPNLYWYRQAAGRGLQLLFYSVGIGQISSEVPQNLSASRPQDRQFILSSKKLLLSDSGFYLCAWSTGADTQYFGPGTRLTVL.

The J gene is TRBJ2-1, the V gene TRBV29-1; TRBD2 matches 7 bases. Per germline, CDR1 SQVTM and CDR2 ANQGSEA. V trimming: 0 bases; J trimming: 9 bases; junction bases outside the gene matches: 11. The CDR3 sequence is 15 residues long. The CDR3 DNA reads TGCAGCGTTGAAGAGGGTGGGACTAAATCATTTGAGCAGTTCTTC. It translates to CSVEEGGTKSFEQFF.

The chain combines TRBV4-1 with TRBJ1-5; D perhaps matches TRBD1 (6 bases). The CDR3 is 16 amino acids. V was pared by 6 bases and J by 0 bases, with 15 bases between. Germline V gene data show CDR1 as MGHRA and CDR2 as YSYEKL. CDR3 bases: TGCGCCAGCAGTCCAGGGGTCGCTTCTAGCAATCAGCCCCAGCATTTT. Its protein product is CASSPGVASSNQPQHF.

This sequence joins TRBV28 and TRBJ1-4; no clear D gene. V dropped 6 bases and J dropped 8 bases, with 22 bases sitting between them. In germline, CDR1 is MDHEN, CDR2 SYDVKM. This CDR3 has 16 amino acids. CDR3 in DNA: TGTGCCAGCAGATCAGACCGGGGTGGAGAGGGAGAAAAACTGTTTTTT. This sequence encodes CASRSDRGGEGEKLFF.

The chain is built from TRBV6-5 and TRBJ1-1, with D tentatively TRBD1 (6 bases). CDR3 length: 13 residues. V dropped 8 bases and J dropped 2 bases, with 12 bases sitting between them. CDR1 is MNHEY and CDR2 is SVGAGI in the germline V gene. The CDR3 DNA reads as TGTGCCAGCTTCTACAGGGTCAACACTGAAGCTTTCTTT. It yields the protein CASFYRVNTEAFF.